This is a list of T cell receptor beta chains from one sample in a study of blood T cell repertoires in COVID-19. The table came from immunoSEQ multiplex PCR; TCRdb's copy has only in-frame clones and leaves some out. Among roughly 92,000 clones listed, about nine tenths were seen once. What was sequenced was peripheral blood. The receptors come from a man between 45 and 60 years old with acute or convalescent COVID-19. Each CDR3 is given without its conserved first and last residue.

v_call cdr3_aa
TRBV6-5 ASSYDPGQPNEKLF
TRBV6-5 ASSYAGPIILEAF
TRBV19 ASSMRRDRGNSPLH
TRBV5-4 ASSWGLAAADTQY
TRBV9 ASSVARGSYEQY
TRBV11-2 ASSHREAGGQYNEQF
TRBV6-5 ASSYSRTEIPYGYT
TRBV19 ASHRGNTEAF
TRBV24-1 ATSDFGTSGSYEQY
TRBV7-9 ASSLALANPR
TRBV10-1 ASSPGGSTDTQY
TRBV5-6 ASSEGLDLNTEAF
TRBV5-1 ASSRLMPSGSSYEQY
TRBV9 ASSPGTSGRAEQF
TRBV23-1 ASSHQDRVTDTQY
TRBV12-3/TRBV12-4 ASSDRGVDTQY